This is a list of T cell receptor beta chains from one sample in a study of blood T cells in healthy people across ages. Each CDR3 protein is one row after TCRdb ran MiXCR on the 5' RACE reads. Of around 1,500,000 distinct CDR3 sequences listed, about 30% were seen once; the top ten hold 7.7%. Sequencing used blood. The origin of the receptors is a woman in her 30s in good health. The conserved cysteine and the conserved F or W are not part of the CDR3 here. The order of the fields is J gene, V gene, CDR3 protein.

>TRBJ2-3|TRBV4-3
ASSQALAGADAQY
>TRBJ2-3|TRBV5-1
ASSFFLADTDTQY
>TRBJ2-1|TRBV15
ATSVGTSGSIYNEQF
>TRBJ1-6|TRBV5-1
ASSTGQLPGSPLH
>TRBJ2-6|TRBV20-1
SAMLPSADVRANVLT
>TRBJ2-3|TRBV20-1
SARVDTLY
>TRBJ2-7|TRBV28
ASSPTRAPSYEQY
>TRBJ1-2|TRBV10-3
AISEFGARSDDYT
>TRBJ1-1|TRBV5-1
ASSPRQTGGTEAF
>TRBJ2-1|TRBV11-2
ASSLEWTSGGAYNEQF
>TRBJ2-3|TRBV29-1
SVEGRARSRGATDTQY
>TRBJ2-1|TRBV29-1
SVHLLAGVPQF
>TRBJ2-1|TRBV29-1
SVRTVKNEQF
>TRBJ2-1|TRBV5-1
ASRSNSYNEQF